What follows is one T cell receptor beta chain and its context. Its antigen is not known. Sorting with CD45RO/CCR7/CD25/CD127/CD95/CD27 yielded naive, central memory, regulatory and stem-like memory CD4+ cells. Once sorted, every population was more than 95% pure. The CDR3 length is 14 residues. With V trimmed by 5 bases and J by 5 bases, 4 bases remained unmatched. The germline gives CDR1 SGHTA, CDR2 FQGNSA. Isolated RNA was reverse transcribed in full, so expressed TCRB transcripts were sequenced. Only in-frame clones appear in the TCRdb table, and some are missing; sequencing was by immunoSEQ multiplex PCR. Of some 240,000 clones listed, roughly 17% are singletons. This sample stems from a study of beta chain features in type 1 diabetes. Study results and caveats: TCRB CDR3s from Type 1 diabetes patients were moderately but significantly shorter in all four CD4+ subsets.

The source material was naive CD4+ T cells from blood. The sequence came from a man aged 30 to 39 with type 1 diabetes. This chain uses TRBV7-2 with TRBJ2-2, with TRBD1 matching over 8 bases. CDR3 loop: CASSMDRATGELFF. CDR3 nucleotides: TGTGCCAGCAGCATGGACAGGGCAACCGGGGAGCTGTTTTTT.